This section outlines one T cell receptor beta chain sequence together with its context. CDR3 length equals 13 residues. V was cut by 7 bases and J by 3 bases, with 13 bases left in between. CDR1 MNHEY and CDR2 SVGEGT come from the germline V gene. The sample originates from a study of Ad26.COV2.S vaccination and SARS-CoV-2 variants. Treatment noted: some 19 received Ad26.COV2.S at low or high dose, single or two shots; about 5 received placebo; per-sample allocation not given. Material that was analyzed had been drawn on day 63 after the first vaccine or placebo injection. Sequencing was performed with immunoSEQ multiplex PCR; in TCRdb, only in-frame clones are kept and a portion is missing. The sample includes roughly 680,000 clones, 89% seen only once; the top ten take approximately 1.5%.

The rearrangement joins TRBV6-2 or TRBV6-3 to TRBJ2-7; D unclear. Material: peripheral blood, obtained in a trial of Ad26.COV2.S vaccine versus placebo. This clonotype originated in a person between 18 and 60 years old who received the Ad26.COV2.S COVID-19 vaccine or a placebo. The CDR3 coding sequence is TGTGCCAGCAACCCAGACGACGGCTACGAGCAGTACTTC. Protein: CASNPDDGYEQYF.